This entry lists 22 T cell receptor beta chains sequenced from one sample in a study of blood T cell repertoires in COVID-19. Libraries were prepared by immunoSEQ multiplex PCR; TCRdb keeps only in-frame clonotypes and omits some of them. The table has about 150,000 clones, 87% seen once. The sequenced sample consisted of PBMCs or T cells enriched from blood (not recorded which). The receptors here all came from a woman in her thirties or forties who had been exposed to COVID-19.

The chain employs TRBV16 and TRBJ2-6, with a weak D call TRBD1 (6 bases). The CDR3 has 16 residues. Germline V gene data show CDR1 as KGHSY and CDR2 as FQNENV. V lost 5 bases to trimming and J lost 1 base, with 12 bases between them. CDR3 sequence: CASSYLTGSGANVLTF. The CDR3 DNA reads TGTGCCAGCAGCTACTTAACAGGGTCTGGGGCCAACGTCCTGACTTTC.

V gene TRBV5-1 combines with J gene TRBJ2-2; 7 nucleotides line up with TRBD2. The V segment lost 0 bases and the J segment 6 bases; nucleotides outside the gene matches: 8. Germline V gene lookup returns CDR1 SGHRS and CDR2 YFSETQ. This CDR3 is 16 amino acids long. The CDR3 DNA reads TGCGCCAGCAGCTTGGGCGCGGGAGCTCCTCCCGGGGAGCTGTTTTTT. As protein: CASSLGAGAPPGELFF.

This chain connects TRBV7-9 to TRBJ1-1; D may be TRBD1 (5 bases). V gave up 4 bases and J gave up 5 bases, with 17 bases separating them. CDR3 length: 15 amino acids. Germline lookup yields CDR1 SEHNR and CDR2 FQNEAQ (reference sequence). The CDR3 DNA reads as TGTGCCAGCAGCTCCCGGGAGGGGCGAAAGACTGAAGCTTTCTTT. Translated, it gives CASSSREGRKTEAFF. Full variable domain (remainder filled in from reference TRBV7-9 and TRBJ1-1): DTGVSQNPRHKITKRGQNVTFRCDPISEHNRLYWYRQTLGQGPEFLTYFQNEAQLEKSRLLSDRFSAERPKGSFSTLEIQRTEQGDSAMYLCASSSREGRKTEAFFGQGTRLTVV.

The chain has TRBV12-3 or TRBV12-4 and TRBJ1-2; 7 bases line up with TRBD1. The V segment lost 5 bases and the J segment 2 bases; nucleotides outside the gene matches: 2. The CDR3 is 13 amino acids. The CDR3 spells CASSRDRNYGYTF. CDR3 sequence (DNA): TGTGCCAGCAGTAGGGACAGAAACTATGGCTACACCTTC.

This CDR3 is CASSSPGSGVYEQYF. The CDR3 DNA is TGTGCCAGCAGTTCCCCAGGATCGGGGGTTTACGAGCAGTACTTC. This chain connects TRBV28 to TRBJ2-7, with D possibly matching TRBD2 (6 bases). Between the trimmed V and J ends, which lost 4 bases and 4 bases, there was a span of 17 bases. The CDR3 is 15 amino acids. CDR1 and CDR2 (germline): MDHEN, SYDVKM.

The V and J genes are TRBV9 and TRBJ1-5, with D perhaps matching TRBD1 (6 bases). The CDR3 runs 14 residues. Trimming removed 0 bases at V and 2 bases at J, with 6 bases between. Germline lookup yields CDR1 SGDLS and CDR2 YYNGEE. CDR3 nucleotide sequence: TGTGCCAGCAGCGTAGCAGGGGGCAATCAGCCCCAGCATTTT. It yields the protein CASSVAGGNQPQHF.

This clone was seen a single time. The chain employs TRBV19 and TRBJ1-3; 8 nucleotides align to TRBD1. The V segment lost 5 bases and the J segment 0 bases; nucleotides outside the gene matches: 6. This CDR3 is 16 amino acids long. Germline V CDR1 and CDR2: LNHDA, SQIVND (reference sequence). The CDR3 DNA reads TGTGCCAGTAGTGGCCGGACAGGGCCCTCTGGAAACACCATATATTTT. It encodes CASSGRTGPSGNTIYF.

The chain links TRBV6-5 to TRBJ1-2; TRBD1 matches at 7 bases. CDR1 and CDR2 (germline): MNHEY, SVGAGI. CDR3 length equals 15 residues. V trimming: 5 bases; J trimming: 4 bases; junction bases outside the gene matches: 10. The DNA of the CDR3 is TGTGCCAGCAGTACGACCCAGGGGGTCCGCTATGGCTACACCTTC. Amino acid sequence: CASSTTQGVRYGYTF.

The chain is built from TRBV18 and TRBJ2-3, with 8 bases identical to TRBD1. Trimming cost V 3 bases and J 3 bases; bases outside gene matches: 5. CDR3 length equals 15 residues. The V gene's germline CDR1 is KGHSH and CDR2 LQKENI. In nucleotides, the CDR3 is TGTGCCAGCTCACCGCGACAGGGGAAGACAGATACGCAGTATTTT. As protein: CASSPRQGKTDTQYF.

V and J are TRBV19 and TRBJ2-6; D is uncertain. Trimming pared 5 bases from V and 2 bases from J, leaving 16 bases between. This CDR3 is built from 17 residues. Germline V gene sequence: CDR1 LNHDA, CDR2 SQIVND (reference sequence). CDR3 in DNA: TGTGCCAGTAGTCAGCTATTTGGCGGAGCTGGGGCCAACGTCCTGACTTTC. Translation: CASSQLFGGAGANVLTF.

J is TRBJ1-6 and V is TRBV6-5, with 10 positions matching TRBD1. The CDR3 is 15 amino acids. Germline CDR1 reads MNHEY; CDR2 reads SVGAGI. Losses at the gene ends were 1 base for V and 10 bases for J; bases not matched to a gene: 4. CDR3 sequence reads: CASSYFGQGGSPLHF. CDR3 coding DNA: TGTGCCAGCAGTTACTTTGGACAGGGGGGCTCACCCCTCCACTTT.

The V and J genes are TRBV5-1 and TRBJ1-1; no reliable D call. V was shortened by 4 bases and J by 11 bases, with 18 bases between the two germline ends. There are 13 residues in the CDR3. CDR1 is SGHRS, CDR2 YFSETQ, per germline. CDR3 protein: CASSAVDRGDAFF. In DNA form, the CDR3 reads TGCGCCAGCAGCGCCGTCGACCGAGGAGACGCTTTCTTT.

The J gene is TRBJ1-2, the V gene TRBV5-1, with D maybe TRBD1 (6 bases). CDR3 length equals 17 residues. Germline lookup yields CDR1 SGHRS and CDR2 YFSETQ. Trimming took off 0 bases at V and 1 base at J, with 16 bases between the two ends. CDR3 bases: TGCGCCAGCAGCTTGGAGGCCGAACAGGGAATTAACTATGGCTACACCTTC. This gives the protein CASSLEAEQGINYGYTF.

The gene calls are TRBV4-2 and TRBJ1-2, with D maybe TRBD1 (5 bases). From germline, CDR1 is LGHNA and CDR2 YNFKEQ. The CDR3 is 17 residues long. Trimming took off 0 bases at V and 8 bases at J, with 22 bases between the two ends. CDR3 DNA: TGTGCCAGCAGCCAAGAAGCTCAGGGAGGAAGAACTATCGGCTACACCTTC. Encoded protein: CASSQEAQGGRTIGYTF.

This clone has just one count. The chain combines TRBV5-4 with TRBJ1-2, with TRBD1 matching over 7 bases. This CDR3 spans 14 amino acids. Unmatched junction bases numbered 7, after V lost 4 bases and J lost 4 bases. Germline V CDR1 and CDR2: SGHNT, YYREEE (reference sequence). The CDR3 reads CASSRRDSGYGYTF. For the CDR3, the DNA is TGTGCCAGCAGCCGCCGGGACAGCGGCTATGGCTACACCTTC.

The chain employs TRBV7-8 and TRBJ1-6, with D uncertain. The CDR3 covers 16 residues. Germline-derived CDR1 and CDR2 are SGHVS and FQNEAQ. The V end was cut by 5 bases, the J end by 0 bases, with 11 bases between. CDR3 protein: CASSRDRSSYNSPLHF. CDR3 DNA: TGTGCCAGCAGCCGAGACCGGAGCTCCTATAATTCACCCCTCCACTTT.

The chain employs TRBV27 and TRBJ1-5; maybe TRBD1 (5 bases). The CDR3 loop spans 13 amino acids. CDR1 and CDR2 from the germline V gene are MNHEY and SMNVEV (reference sequence). The V gene lost 2 bases and the J gene lost 6 bases, with 8 bases spanning the gap. This chain's CDR3 is CASSLKGSQPQHF. For the CDR3, the DNA is TGTGCCAGCAGTTTAAAGGGGTCTCAGCCCCAGCATTTT.

This chain connects TRBV3-1 (or the pseudogene TRBV3-2) to TRBJ2-3; maybe TRBD1 (6 bases). This CDR3 is built from 19 residues. Per germline, CDR1 LGHDT and CDR2 YNNKEL (reference sequence). V was clipped by 4 bases and J by 2 bases, with 25 bases between them. CDR3 sequence: CASSPLSRTLQGNTDTQYF. The CDR3 region has the DNA TGTGCCAGCAGCCCTTTGTCGAGAACTTTGCAGGGGAACACAGATACGCAGTATTTT.

This clone occurred once. The rearrangement links TRBV6-5 to TRBJ1-4; D is possibly TRBD1 (6 bases). Germline loops: CDR1 MNHEY, CDR2 SVGAGI. The V gene lost 5 bases and the J gene lost 5 bases, with 15 bases spanning the gap. The CDR3 runs to 15 residues. The CDR3 spells CASSPTGRGNEKLFF. CDR3 nucleotides: TGTGCCAGCAGTCCAACGGGGAGGGGGAATGAAAAACTGTTTTTT.

The V gene is TRBV10-3, the J gene TRBJ1-1; 7 bases fit TRBD1. Germline V lookup: CDR1 ENHRY, CDR2 SYGVKD. This CDR3 has 13 residues. The junction had 6 bases not matched to a gene; V was cut back by 5 bases and J by 6 bases. The CDR3 bases are TGTGCCATCAGTAATAGTGACAGGGCTGAAGCTTTCTTT. The encoded protein is CAISNSDRAEAFF.

The chain uses TRBV6-4 and TRBJ1-6, with 7 bases identical to TRBD1. The CDR3 extends over 13 amino acids. Germline assignment: CDR1 MRHNA and CDR2 SNTAGT. V dropped 5 bases and J dropped 13; count of bases not matched to a gene: 8. CDR3 loop: CASSTGVSGPLHF. The CDR3 DNA is TGTGCCAGCAGTACAGGGGTCTCGGGCCCCCTCCACTTT.

The chain recombines TRBV19 with TRBJ2-7; possibly TRBD1 for D (5 bases). V was pared by 6 bases and J by 0 bases, with 12 bases between. The CDR3 has 14 residues. CDR1 is LNHDA and CDR2 is SQIVND in the germline V gene (reference sequence). The CDR3: CASRMGHNSYEQYF. CDR3 DNA: TGTGCCAGTAGAATGGGGCACAACTCCTACGAGCAGTACTTC.